A single sample is the source of the 2 T cell receptor beta chains below, sequenced in a study of T cell changes during pregnancy in multiple sclerosis. Assay used: immunoSEQ multiplex PCR; TCRdb lists only in-frame clones, some missing. The repertoire includes about 47,000 clones, around 92% of them detected once, and approximately 2.2% sits in the top ten. This sample comprised peripheral blood, obtained in the third trimester of pregnancy. All receptors come from a female donor with multiple sclerosis, enrolled in a pregnancy study.

The rearrangement links TRBV11-1 to TRBJ2-1, with TRBD2 matching 9 bases. In germline, CDR1 is SGHAT, CDR2 FQDESV (reference sequence). V dropped 5 bases and J dropped 1; count of bases not matched to a gene: 3. There are 15 residues in the CDR3. In DNA, the CDR3 is TGTGCCAGCAGCCGGGGACTAGCTTCCTACAATGAGCAGTTCTTC. Protein sequence: CASSRGLASYNEQFF.

V and J are TRBV18 and TRBJ2-1; weak D call: TRBD2 (5 bases). Trimming pared 0 bases from V and 5 bases from J, leaving 11 bases between. CDR1 is KGHSH and CDR2 is LQKENI in the germline V gene. This CDR3 contains 15 residues. The CDR3 here is CASSPPRERHNEQFF. Written as DNA, the CDR3 is TGTGCCAGCTCACCACCGAGGGAGCGGCACAATGAGCAGTTCTTC.